These 26 T cell receptor beta chains were sequenced from one sample in a study of blood T cells in healthy people across ages. It was with a sample-barcoded 5' primer and a J-beta primer mix that a second PCR of roughly 6 to 12 cycles was run. TCRdb ran MiXCR on the 5' RACE reads and lists one entry per CDR3 protein. This sample carries more than 650,000 distinct CDR3 sequences, 20% to 25% of them seen once, and the ten largest clones take approximately 20%. The sequenced sample was blood. The source is a man in his sixties or seventies in good health.

This clonotype has just a few counts. The CDR3 loop reads CASSYPQDPTGGLSYEQYF. CDR3 bases: TGTGCCAGCAGCTACCCCCAAGACCCGACAGGAGGACTTTCCTACGAGCAGTACTTC. The V and J genes are TRBV7-8 and TRBJ2-7; possibly TRBD1 for D (6 bases). Trimming took 4 bases from V and 1 from J, leaving 26 bases between them. From germline, CDR1 is SGHVS and CDR2 FQNEAQ. The CDR3 runs 19 residues.

The chain is built from TRBV5-1 and TRBJ1-1, with D hard to call. With 2 bases removed from V and 1 base from J, the gap between germline ends came to 9 bases. The CDR3 has 14 residues. Germline CDR1 is SGHRS and CDR2 is YFSETQ. The CDR3 loop reads CASSFVPQNTEAFF. CDR3 DNA: TGCGCCAGCAGCTTTGTGCCCCAGAACACTGAAGCTTTCTTT.

This chain uses TRBV7-8 with TRBJ2-2, with 10 bases aligning to TRBD2. There are 16 residues in the CDR3. The germline CDR1 and CDR2 sequences are SGHVS and FQNEAQ. The junction had 7 bases not matched to a gene; V was cut back by 7 bases and J by 2 bases. Written as DNA, the CDR3 is TGTGCCAGCACGTCTAGCGGGGGCGTAAACACCGGGGAGCTGTTTTTT. Protein sequence: CASTSSGGVNTGELFF. Full variable domain (missing parts from reference TRBV7-8 and TRBJ2-2): GAGVSQSPRYKVAKRGQDVALRCDPISGHVSLFWYQQALGQGPEFLTYFQNEAQLDKSGLPSDRFFAERPEGSVSTLKIQRTQQEDSAVYLCASTSSGGVNTGELFFGEGSRLTVL.

The gene calls are TRBV18 and TRBJ1-4; 8 bases align to TRBD1. Germline V gene data show CDR1 as KGHSH and CDR2 as LQKENI. J lost 5 bases, V lost 6 bases, and 5 bases had no gene match. CDR3 size: 14 residues. Here the CDR3 reads CASSPGQANEKLFF. The CDR3 region has the DNA TGTGCCAGCTCGCCGGGACAGGCGAATGAAAAACTGTTTTTT.

The table lists this clonotype with a few counts. The J gene is TRBJ1-1, the V gene TRBV12-3 or TRBV12-4; 8 bases match TRBD1. CDR3 length: 14 residues. J was trimmed by 3 bases and V by 5 bases; bases with no gene match: 5. Here the CDR3 reads CASSPNRGDTEAFF. CDR3 nucleotide sequence: TGTGCCAGCAGTCCGAACAGGGGGGACACTGAAGCTTTCTTT.

Only a few counts were recorded for this clonotype. V and J are TRBV5-8 and TRBJ2-5, with D maybe TRBD2 (6 bases). Gene TRBJ2-1 matches the end of the DNA better, so the J call may be wrong. Germline V gene data show CDR1 as SGHTS and CDR2 as YDEGEE. This CDR3 contains 17 residues. This chain's CDR3 is CASSSTPSGLLYNEQFF. As DNA, the CDR3 is TGTGCCAGCAGCTCCACACCGAGCGGACTACTTTACAATGAGCAGTTCTTC.

This clonotype has just a few counts. An end of the junction differs from the germline gene, which may be a read error. The chain has TRBV3-1 and TRBJ2-1; D unclear. The CDR3 runs 13 residues. Per the germline V gene, CDR1 is LGHDT and CDR2 is YNNKEL (reference sequence). The CDR3 DNA reads as TGTGCCAGCAGTTTCGTCTCCTACAGTGAGCAGTTCTTC. Translating gives CASSFVSYSEQFF.

This clonotype came up once. V is TRBV30 and J is TRBJ2-3; D gene uncertain. Germline CDR1 and CDR2: GTSNPN and SVGIG (reference sequence). The ends were cut back, 1 base at V and 6 bases at J, with 14 bases in the middle. This CDR3 spans 14 amino acids. This CDR3 reads CAWSGNPFLDTQYF. In nucleotides, the CDR3 is TGTGCCTGGAGTGGGAACCCGTTTCTGGATACGCAGTATTTT.

The gene calls are TRBV7-9 and TRBJ1-5, with D unclear. Trimming removed 5 bases at V and 7 bases at J, with 12 bases between. Germline V gene sequence: CDR1 SEHNR, CDR2 FQNEAQ (reference sequence). CDR3 length: 13 amino acids. The chain's CDR3 is CASSLASTQPQHF. The DNA for the CDR3 is TGTGCCAGCAGCCTGGCCAGCACACAGCCCCAGCATTTT. The whole variable domain, remainder taken from reference TRBV7-9 and TRBJ1-5, is DTGVSQNPRHKITKRGQNVTFRCDPISEHNRLYWYRQTLGQGPEFLTYFQNEAQLEKSRLLSDRFSAERPKGSFSTLEIQRTEQGDSAMYLCASSLASTQPQHFGDGTRLSIL.

In this sample, this clonotype turned up a few times. The rearrangement uses TRBV5-6 and TRBJ2-4; 11 nucleotides line up with TRBD2. CDR3 length: 18 amino acids. Per the germline V gene, CDR1 is SGHDT and CDR2 is YYEEEE. Unmatched junction bases numbered 6, after V lost 0 bases and J lost 1 base. The CDR3 DNA is TGTGCCAGCAGCTTGGCGGTAACTAGCGGGGGTGCCAAAAACATTCAGTACTTC. As protein: CASSLAVTSGGAKNIQYF.

The chain links TRBV25-1 to TRBJ2-5, with D tentatively TRBD2 (5 bases). The germline gives CDR1 MGHDK, CDR2 SYGVNS. There are 15 residues in the CDR3. V was clipped by 1 base and J by 0 bases, with 9 bases between them. CDR3 residues: CASSEWRGNQETQYF. Written as DNA, the CDR3 is TGTGCCAGCAGTGAATGGAGAGGGAACCAAGAGACCCAGTACTTC.

This clonotype was counted only a few times. V usage is TRBV7-2 and J usage is TRBJ1-5; D uncertain. The CDR3 has 16 residues. The germline gives CDR1 SGHTA, CDR2 FQGNSA. Trimming took off 5 bases at V and 0 bases at J, with 14 bases between the two ends. CDR3 DNA: TGTGCCAGCAGCCCAAGGGCCAGACATAGCAATCAGCCCCAGCATTTT. It is translated as CASSPRARHSNQPQHF.

This clonotype has more than one count but fewer than ten. V usage is TRBV6-5 and J usage is TRBJ2-5, with D possibly being TRBD1 or TRBD2 (5 bases each). The tail of the sequence fits TRBJ2-1 better, so the J call may be wrong. The CDR3 totals 12 residues. In germline, CDR1 is MNHEY, CDR2 SVGAGI. CDR3 loop: CASSSPGTPQFF. The CDR3 bases are TGTGCCAGCAGTTCCCCCGGGACCCCTCAGTTCTTC.

This clonotype was seen a few times. The junction departs from the called germline gene at one end, perhaps through a read error. The chain employs TRBV6-2 or TRBV6-3 and TRBJ1-1; perhaps TRBD1 as D (6 bases). Per the germline V gene, CDR1 is MNHEY and CDR2 is SVGEGT. The CDR3 is made up of 13 amino acids. CDR3 nucleotides: TGTGCCAGCAGTTACACAGGAGGACAGTCATCGCTCTTT. It translates to CASSYTGGQSSLF.

This clonotype was detected only once. V gene TRBV5-1 combines with J gene TRBJ1-3, with D uncertain. Per germline, CDR1 SGHRS and CDR2 YFSETQ. The V end was cut by 0 bases, the J end by 0 bases, with 10 bases between. This CDR3 has 16 residues. Here the CDR3 reads CASSLEPFGSGNTIYF. As DNA, the CDR3 is TGCGCCAGCAGCTTGGAGCCCTTTGGCTCTGGAAACACCATATATTTT.

The V call is TRBV20-1, the J call TRBJ2-6; D ambiguous. The germline CDR1 and CDR2 sequences are DFQATT and SNEGSKA (reference sequence). V lost 6 bases and J 0 bases, leaving 9 bases between the germline ends. The CDR3 has 14 residues. The CDR3 loop is CSANTASGANVLTF. CDR3 DNA sequence: TGCAGTGCAAATACAGCCTCTGGGGCCAACGTCCTGACTTTC.

The J gene is TRBJ2-5, the V gene TRBV10-2; 7 nucleotides match TRBD1. The CDR3 is 15 amino acids. V dropped 5 bases and J dropped 1; count of bases not matched to a gene: 7. Germline CDR1 and CDR2: WSHSY and SAAADI. The CDR3 here is CASSSYGTAQETQYF. In DNA form, the CDR3 reads TGCGCCAGCAGTTCCTACGGGACAGCCCAAGAGACCCAGTACTTC.

The CDR3: CASNPGQAAGNTIYF. The CDR3 bases are TGTGCCAGCAACCCAGGACAGGCCGCTGGAAACACCATATATTTT. The chain employs TRBV12-3 or TRBV12-4 and TRBJ1-3, with 7 bases fitting TRBD1. Unmatched junction bases numbered 8, after V lost 7 bases and J lost 2 bases. The length of the CDR3 is 15 residues.

The rearrangement uses TRBV5-1 and TRBJ2-1; maybe TRBD1 (5 bases). The V gene lost 2 bases and the J gene lost 9 bases, with 18 bases spanning the gap. Per the germline V gene, CDR1 is SGHRS and CDR2 is YFSETQ. This CDR3 has 15 amino acids. In nucleotides, the CDR3 is TGCGCCAGCAGCTTTGTCCCAGGGCGTACAATTGAGCAGTTCTTC. Protein product: CASSFVPGRTIEQFF.

Turning to this clonotype: Because the CDR3 is missing its conserved closing phenylalanine or tryptophan, this is likely a read error. V gene TRBV6-6 combines with J gene TRBJ2-5; D remains unclear. Germline V gene lookup returns CDR1 MNHNY and CDR2 SVGAGI (reference sequence). V gave up 8 bases and J gave up 5 bases, with 15 bases separating them. CDR3 length: 13 residues. The CDR3 reads CASSRLALETQYL. As DNA, the CDR3 is TGTGCCAGCTCGAGGCTCGCTCTGGAGACCCAGTACCTC.

The V call is TRBV6-5, the J call TRBJ2-5; maybe TRBD1 (5 bases). The J call is uncertain, as TRBJ2-7 better fits the DNA end. Germline CDR1 and CDR2: MNHEY and SVGAGI. The CDR3 has 16 residues. The CDR3 protein is CASLSGEDKGVYEQYV. As DNA, the CDR3 is TGTGCCAGCCTAAGTGGAGAGGATAAAGGGGTATACGAGCAGTACGTC.

This clonotype was seen more than once but under ten times. The gene calls are TRBV6-5 and TRBJ2-4; D is possibly TRBD1 or TRBD2 (5 bases each). Germline V CDR1 and CDR2: MNHEY, SVGAGI. V lost 4 bases and J lost 1, with 11 bases in between. CDR3 size: 15 residues. The CDR3 loop reads CASSLHRRAKNIQYF. As DNA, the CDR3 is TGTGCCAGCAGTTTGCACAGGAGGGCCAAAAACATTCAGTACTTC.

This sequence joins TRBV10-2 and TRBJ2-7; 7 positions match TRBD1. CDR1 and CDR2 from the germline V gene are WSHSY and SAAADI. CDR3 size: 14 residues. V dropped 7 bases and J dropped 0; count of bases not matched to a gene: 6. The CDR3: CASTLDRDSYEQYF. The DNA of the CDR3 is TGCGCCAGCACCCTAGACAGGGACTCCTACGAGCAGTACTTC.

A few counts support this clonotype. Because it lacks the conserved phenylalanine or tryptophan at the end, this CDR3 is likely a read error. The J gene is TRBJ1-1, the V gene TRBV18; 7 bases match TRBD1. The CDR3 contains 15 residues. With V trimmed by 3 bases and J by 4 bases, 8 bases remained unmatched. Looked up from germline, CDR1 is KGHSH and CDR2 is LQKENI. CDR3 protein: CASSPISTGTTEAFL. In nucleotides, the CDR3 is TGTGCCAGCTCACCCATCTCGACAGGGACCACTGAAGCTTTCCTT.

The chain employs TRBV20-1 and TRBJ2-6; no reliable D call. The CDR3 is made up of 15 amino acids. V was trimmed by 0 bases and J by 1 base, leaving 7 bases between them. Germline values: CDR1 DFQATT, CDR2 SNEGSKA (reference sequence). In DNA form, the CDR3 reads TGCAGTGCTAGAGACCCCGGGTCTGGGGCCAACGTCCTGACTTTC. Translating gives CSARDPGSGANVLTF.

J is TRBJ1-4 and V is TRBV4-1; 7 positions match TRBD1. V gave up 4 bases and J gave up 3 bases; unmatched junction bases: 2. The CDR3 is 14 residues long. The germline V gene encodes CDR1 MGHRA and CDR2 YSYEKL. The CDR3 protein is CASSPDRSNEKLFF. CDR3 bases: TGCGCCAGCAGCCCGGACAGGTCTAATGAAAAACTGTTTTTT.